Listed here are 15 T cell receptor beta chains from one sample, sequenced in a study of blood T cell repertoires in COVID-19. Here immunoSEQ multiplex PCR was the method, and the copy in TCRdb shows in-frame clones only, minus some. This table has approximately 60,000 clones, over 75% appearing once. The sequenced sample was peripheral blood. These receptors were taken from a man in his forties or fifties with active COVID-19.

The V and J genes are TRBV5-6 and TRBJ2-1, with TRBD1 identical over 7 bases. V lost 4 bases and J lost 15; bases outside the gene matches: 16. CDR1 is SGHDT, CDR2 YYEEEE, per germline. This CDR3 is 14 amino acids long. The CDR3 spells CASSPIAQEGAGFF. The CDR3 bases are TGTGCCAGCAGCCCTATAGCGCAAGAGGGGGCAGGGTTCTTC.

V and J are TRBV14 and TRBJ1-1, with 8 bases lining up with TRBD1. Per germline, CDR1 SGHDN and CDR2 FVKESK. The CDR3 sequence is 18 residues long. V was pared by 3 bases and J by 0 bases, with 12 bases of the junction left unmatched. CDR3 DNA sequence: TGTGCCAGCAGCCACGAAAGGACAGGGAGAGTCCTGAACACTGAAGCTTTCTTT. It translates to CASSHERTGRVLNTEAFF.

The gene calls are TRBV4-2 and TRBJ1-1; D gene ambiguous. Germline V CDR1 and CDR2: LGHNA, YNFKEQ. The V gene lost 0 bases and the J gene lost 4 bases, with 12 bases spanning the gap. This CDR3 spans 15 amino acids. The CDR3 loop reads CASSQEPGMGTEAFF. Written as DNA, the CDR3 is TGTGCCAGCAGCCAAGAGCCCGGGATGGGCACTGAAGCTTTCTTT.

The chain carries TRBV6-5 and TRBJ1-1; perhaps TRBD1 as D (5 bases). Germline V lookup: CDR1 MNHEY, CDR2 SVGAGI. V lost 5 bases, J lost 1 base, and 8 bases lay in between. This CDR3 is 13 amino acids long. The CDR3 here is CASSTTGNTEAFF. The CDR3 region has the DNA TGTGCCAGCAGTACCACAGGGAACACTGAAGCTTTCTTT.

This sequence joins TRBV7-3 and TRBJ2-2; 7 positions match TRBD1. Germline V gene sequence: CDR1 SGHTA, CDR2 FQGTGA. V dropped 5 bases and J dropped 6; count of bases not matched to a gene: 6. This CDR3 spans 14 amino acids. The CDR3 spells CASSRNRGSGELFF. The DNA for the CDR3 is TGTGCCAGCAGCCGAAACAGGGGATCCGGGGAGCTGTTTTTT.

This CDR3 is CASSTSGGGPDTQYF. The CDR3 bases are TGTGCCAGCAGTACTAGCGGGGGGGGCCCAGATACGCAGTATTTT. J is TRBJ2-3 and V is TRBV7-2; TRBD2 agrees at 13 bases. Germline CDR1 is SGHTA and CDR2 is FQGNSA. CDR3 length: 15 amino acids. V lost 6 bases to trimming and J lost 4 bases; unmatched junction nucleotides: 4.

The V gene is TRBV7-9, the J gene TRBJ2-3, with 10 bases fitting TRBD1. V dropped 3 bases and J dropped 0; count of bases not matched to a gene: 3. The length of the CDR3 is 16 residues. CDR1 is SEHNR, CDR2 FQNEAQ, per germline (reference sequence). The CDR3 coding sequence is TGTGCCAGCAGCTTCGGGACAGGGGATAGCACAGATACGCAGTATTTT. As protein: CASSFGTGDSTDTQYF.

V gene TRBV5-5 combines with J gene TRBJ1-2; 9 bases map to TRBD1. This CDR3 contains 16 residues. Germline V gene sequence: CDR1 SGHKS, CDR2 YYEKEE (reference sequence). V was pared by 4 bases and J by 5 bases, with 12 bases of the junction left unmatched. Here the CDR3 reads CASSPGGGQGMYGYTF. The CDR3 DNA reads as TGTGCCAGCAGCCCCGGTGGGGGACAGGGAATGTATGGCTACACCTTC.

The chain couples TRBV6-1 to TRBJ1-4, with D possibly being TRBD1 (5 bases). With 3 bases removed from V and 2 bases from J, the gap between germline ends came to 7 bases. This CDR3 has 14 amino acids. Germline V gene sequence: CDR1 MNHNS, CDR2 SASEGT. The CDR3 sequence is CASSDRQTNEKLFF. The CDR3 DNA reads TGTGCCAGCAGTGACCGACAGACTAATGAAAAACTGTTTTTT.

This chain joins TRBV18 and TRBJ1-4; TRBD1 is a possible D gene (5 bases). The V end was cut by 3 bases, the J end by 4 bases, with 12 bases between. The CDR3 has 15 amino acids. Germline loops: CDR1 KGHSH, CDR2 LQKENI. The CDR3, as DNA: TGTGCCAGCTCACCTACAGACAGAAGTAATGAAAAACTGTTTTTT. It is translated as CASSPTDRSNEKLFF. The variable domain in full, completed from reference TRBV18 and TRBJ1-4, reads NAGVMQNPRHLVRRRGQEARLRCSPMKGHSHVYWYRQLPEEGLKFMVYLQKENIIDESGMPKERFSAEFPKEGPSILRIQQVVRGDSAAYFCASSPTDRSNEKLFFGSGTQLSVL.

The V and J genes are TRBV4-2 and TRBJ1-1, with D possibly being TRBD1 (6 bases). The CDR3 covers 15 residues. V lost 5 bases to trimming and J lost 1 base, with 14 bases between them. Germline V gene sequence: CDR1 LGHNA, CDR2 YNFKEQ. The CDR3 reads CASSSEQGENTEAFF. DNA for the CDR3: TGTGCCAGCAGCTCAGAACAGGGAGAGAACACTGAAGCTTTCTTT.

The V gene is TRBV4-2, the J gene TRBJ1-2; D might be TRBD1 (6 bases). The CDR3 contains 17 residues. Germline CDR1 and CDR2: LGHNA and YNFKEQ. Deletions cut 0 bases from V and 1 base from J, with 15 bases between. CDR3 in DNA: TGTGCCAGCAGCCAAGATGGCTCGACAGGAGGTAACTATGGCTACACCTTC. Residues: CASSQDGSTGGNYGYTF.

CDR3: CASSSQGEDETQYF. In nucleotides, the CDR3 is TGTGCCAGCAGCTCACAGGGGGAGGACGAGACCCAGTACTTC. The chain couples TRBV5-6 to TRBJ2-5; 8 bases agree with TRBD1. This CDR3 contains 14 residues. The ends lost 3 bases at V and 5 bases at J; junction bases unmatched: 6. CDR1 SGHDT and CDR2 YYEEEE come from the germline V gene.

This CDR3 is CSVYSITGSNEKLFF. CDR3 nucleotides: TGCAGCGTCTACTCAATAACAGGGTCAAATGAAAAACTGTTTTTT. This chain connects TRBV29-1 to TRBJ1-4; maybe TRBD1 (6 bases). V lost 6 bases and J 5 bases, leaving 19 bases between the germline ends. The CDR3 has 15 residues. CDR1 and CDR2 from the germline V gene are SQVTM and ANQGSEA.

The chain employs TRBV28 and TRBJ2-7; 7 bases are shared with TRBD1. Germline V CDR1 and CDR2: MDHEN, SYDVKM. With 5 bases clipped from V and 1 base from J, the junction kept 2 bases outside the gene matches. The CDR3 sequence is 13 residues long. The CDR3 protein is CASSPGQSYEQYF. CDR3 in DNA: TGTGCCAGCAGTCCGGGACAGTCCTACGAGCAGTACTTC.